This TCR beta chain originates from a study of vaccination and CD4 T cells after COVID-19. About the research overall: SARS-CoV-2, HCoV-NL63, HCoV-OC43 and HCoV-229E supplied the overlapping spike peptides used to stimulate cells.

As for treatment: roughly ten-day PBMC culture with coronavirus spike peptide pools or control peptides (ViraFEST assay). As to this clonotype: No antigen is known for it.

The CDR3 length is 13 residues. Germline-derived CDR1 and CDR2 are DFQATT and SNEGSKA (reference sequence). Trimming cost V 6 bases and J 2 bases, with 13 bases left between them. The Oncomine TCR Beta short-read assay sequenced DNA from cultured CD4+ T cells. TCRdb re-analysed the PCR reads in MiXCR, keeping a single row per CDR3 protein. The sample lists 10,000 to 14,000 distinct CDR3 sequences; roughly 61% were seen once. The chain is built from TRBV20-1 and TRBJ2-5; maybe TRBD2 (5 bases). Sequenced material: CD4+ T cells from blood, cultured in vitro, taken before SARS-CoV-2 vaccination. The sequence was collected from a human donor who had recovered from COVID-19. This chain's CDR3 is CSAPTRAQETQYF. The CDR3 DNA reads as TGCAGTGCCCCAACTAGGGCACAAGAGACCCAGTACTTC.